The entry below describes one T cell receptor beta chain. There are many counts of this clonotype. Its recognized antigen is unknown. Per-base qualities were not stored, and no clone one base away is much larger. The data were taken from a study of T cells in Graves' hyperthyroidism and ophthalmopathy (dated by TCRdb to the late 2010s). General notes on the study: Peripheral blood samples were taken at initial diagnosis, before any treatment was given. After blood sampling, hyperthyroidism patients were treated with methimazole at a starting dose of 30 mg daily, and ophthalmopathy patients were treated with high-dose intravenous methylprednisolone. The 95 to 100 discovery patients were randomly divided into training and test sets at a 7:3 ratio. In several Graves' hyperthyroidism patients, the study also compared T-cell repertoires from thyroid tissue with T-cell repertoires from blood. The paper reports TCR Vbeta CDR3 sequencing of over 130 peripheral blood samples: under 45 ophthalmopathy, under 80 hyperthyroidism and 17 progressor patients. TCR V-J signatures able to tell the groups apart were searched for in a discovery cohort of around 95 patients, of whom over 40 had Graves' ophthalmopathy and some 60 had stable Graves' hyperthyroidism. Whether ophthalmopathy could be predicted prospectively was tested in an independent validation cohort made up of some 20 hyperthyroidism patients plus 17 patients who later progressed to ophthalmopathy. Results the study describes overall, beyond this receptor: During validation, the model predicted progression to ophthalmopathy a median of roughly 7.1 months ahead of onset, with almost 71% sensitivity and 72.22% specificity. No statistical method was used to fix the sample size in advance, and group allocation was not hidden from the investigators. Most expanded thyroid clonotypes (frequency above 0.001) were also detected in blood, suggesting blood repertoires may reflect thyroid immune responses. In cross-validation, a model built on a 13 V-J signature told ophthalmopathy apart from stable hyperthyroidism with just under 90% sensitivity and about 81% specificity, and in testing the same model reached 80%/75%.

Amplification of TCR beta CDR3 regions was carried out from RNA transcripts. The first round of RT-PCR for the TCR CDR3 was performed with the HTBI primer set and the Qiagen OneStep RT-PCR kit. Libraries were constructed in a second round of multiplex PCR, after which size selection and purification were performed. The libraries were sequenced on an Illumina HiSeq2000 using paired-end 100 bp reads. On the study's bioinformatics: SOAPnuke was used to process the raw data, with reads discarded if the reads contained adapters or uncalled bases, had a mean Phred below 15, or lacked an exact constant-primer or identifier match. COPE v1.2.5 was used to merge high-quality paired reads, and clonotypes were defined as unique nucleotide sequences. Clonotypes were aligned to IMGT TRBV, TRBD and TRBJ reference segments using MiTCR v1.1. The analysis was restricted to V-J combinations with a frequency above 0.0001, which together covered around 99% of the repertoires. The TCS score was defined as F50 (clonal expansion) divided by E x V (chaos), with BLOSUM62-based TCRdist calculated between CDR3 peptides within each V-J. Welch's t-statistics and random forest reduced around 520 V-J features to 10 to 15, which were used in a naive Bayes classifier (R e1071). TCRdb itself trimmed the public reads at Q25 with fastp, ran MiXCR and retained productive beta chains. One record per CDR3 amino acid sequence lists the most common genes and DNA. None of the V and J calls come from the authors' own analysis; TCRdb made them. In all, the sample holds 470,000 or so distinct CDR3 sequences, and around 21% of those were seen once. Of the sample, 26% falls within the top ten clones.

From the cysteine up to the phenylalanine, the CDR3 has a length of 14 residues. Only CDR3 DNA remains: 42 bases, in frame from the first base. V and J are truncated by 4 bases and 2 bases respectively, leaving an intervening sequence of 12 bases. The CDR1 and CDR2 encoded by the germline V gene (reference sequence) are MNHEY and SMNVEV. A patient counted as having stable Graves' hyperthyroidism if no progression to ophthalmopathy occurred over 18 months of follow-up. The hyperthyroidism patients were between 18 and 65 years old and newly diagnosed, with a disease duration of less than 2 months. The study excluded patients with uncontrolled infections, other autoimmune diseases, pregnancy or lactation. Diagnoses were based on clinical symptoms, serum thyroxine and TRAb, thyroid ultrasound and orbital computed tomography. PBMCs were separated from 8 to 10 ml of fresh peripheral blood using Ficoll-Paque density gradient centrifugation. Total RNA was extracted with Trizol reagent, and quality was checked on an Agilent 2100 Bioanalyzer.

The sample consisted of blood. The chain was built from TRBV27 and TRBJ2-7; the D segment could be TRBD2, given 5 matching bases. The receptor's source is a young man with Graves' hyperthyroidism. The DNA sequence is TGTGCCAGCAGTTCCGGGGATTCCACCTACGAGCAGTACTTC. Translated, it reads CASSSGDSTYEQYF.